The 18 T cell receptor beta chains listed next were all sequenced from one sample in a study of response to subunit inactivated influenza vaccine. Via MiXCR, TCRdb re-called the RT-PCR reads, giving one row per CDR3 protein. The sample yields just over 300,000 distinct CDR3 sequences, 20% to 25% seen once. Source: PBMCs from blood, taken about 20 months after vaccination. The receptor set was obtained from a man aged 50-75 years who received an inactivated influenza vaccine.

The J gene is TRBJ2-7, the V gene TRBV7-9; 10 nucleotides align to TRBD2. Trimming removed 6 bases from V and 2 bases from J; junction bases left unmatched: 13. Germline assignment: CDR1 SEHNR and CDR2 FQNEAQ (reference sequence). CDR3 size: 17 residues. CDR3 sequence: CASRPFPSGRGAYEQYF. The CDR3 nucleotides are TGTGCCAGCAGACCTTTCCCTAGCGGGAGAGGGGCCTACGAGCAGTACTTC.

The gene calls are TRBV28 and TRBJ2-3, with D uncertain. V was pared by 6 bases and J by 3 bases, with 4 bases between. The length of the CDR3 is 11 residues. The germline CDR1 and CDR2 sequences are MDHEN and SYDVKM. CDR3 bases: TGTGCCAGCAGAGGGACAGATACGCAGTATTTT. Translating gives CASRGTDTQYF.

This clonotype was found many times. This chain uses TRBV4-2 with TRBJ1-3, with a possible D match to TRBD1 (5 bases). CDR1 is LGHNA, CDR2 YNFKEQ, per germline. Trimming pared 6 bases from V and 4 bases from J, leaving 7 bases between. CDR3 length: 12 residues. In DNA, the CDR3 is TGTGCCAGCAGGGGGCACGGAAACACCATATATTTT. Encoded protein: CASRGHGNTIYF.

This chain uses TRBV15 with TRBJ2-5; possible D gene TRBD2, 6 bases. Trimming stripped 5 bases from V and 5 bases from J, with 12 bases between. The germline V gene has CDR1 LNHNV and CDR2 YYDKDF (reference sequence). The CDR3 consists of 13 residues. DNA for the CDR3: TGTGCCACCAGCCCCCTAGCGCGGGAGACCCAGTACTTC. It encodes CATSPLARETQYF.

In this sample, this clonotype turned up a few times. The V call is TRBV7-6, the J call TRBJ2-1, with 7 bases fitting TRBD1. The CDR3 has 15 amino acids. The ends lost 3 bases at V and 1 base at J; junction bases unmatched: 3. The germline V gene encodes CDR1 SGHVS and CDR2 FNYEAQ. The DNA of the CDR3 is TGTGCCAGCAGCTTTAACAGGGGATCCTACAATGAGCAGTTCTTC. Translating gives CASSFNRGSYNEQFF. The whole variable domain, filled in from reference TRBV7-6 and TRBJ2-1, reads GAGVSQSPRYKVTKRGQDVALRCDPISGHVSLYWYRQALGQGPEFLTYFNYEAQQDKSGLPNDRFSAERPEGSISTLTIQRTEQRDSAMYRCASSFNRGSYNEQFFGPGTRLTVL.

V is TRBV7-8 and J is TRBJ2-5; D is unclear. This CDR3 region has 14 residues. Germline loops: CDR1 SGHVS, CDR2 FQNEAQ. Trimming removed 0 bases from V and 2 bases from J, with 7 bases in between. The CDR3 spells CASSLAPAQETQYF. In DNA, the CDR3 is TGTGCCAGCAGCTTAGCCCCCGCTCAAGAGACCCAGTACTTC.

The chain couples TRBV5-1 to TRBJ2-2, with D tentatively TRBD1 (5 bases). Germline loops: CDR1 SGHRS, CDR2 YFSETQ. The CDR3 is 14 amino acids. Trimming pared 4 bases from V and 3 bases from J, leaving 10 bases between. The CDR3 here is CASSVSRDTGELFF. The CDR3 DNA sequence: TGCGCCAGCAGCGTAAGCAGGGACACCGGGGAGCTGTTTTTT.

This chain connects TRBV6-1 to TRBJ1-1, with D unclear. The ends were cut back, 2 bases at V and 1 base at J, with 14 bases in the middle. In germline, CDR1 is MNHNS, CDR2 SASEGT. The CDR3 length is 16 residues. The CDR3 loop reads CASSELSFRGNTEAFF. CDR3 coding DNA: TGTGCCAGCAGTGAATTGTCCTTCCGGGGGAACACTGAAGCTTTCTTT.

This clonotype was observed a handful of times. The chain joins TRBV5-4 to TRBJ1-4, with a possible D match to TRBD1 (6 bases). V gave up 1 base and J gave up 4 bases, with 11 bases separating them. The germline V gene encodes CDR1 SGHNT and CDR2 YYREEE (reference sequence). The CDR3 consists of 15 residues. The CDR3 nucleotides are TGTGCCAGCAGCTTGACGACAGGAGATAATGAAAAACTGTTTTTT. The encoded protein is CASSLTTGDNEKLFF.

V and J are TRBV5-1 and TRBJ1-2, with 9 positions matching TRBD1. The CDR3 has 12 amino acids. V dropped 4 bases and J dropped 12; count of bases not matched to a gene: 7. From germline, CDR1 is SGHRS and CDR2 YFSETQ. As DNA, the CDR3 is TGCGCCAGCAGCCAGGGACAGGGATCCCACACCTTC. It codes for CASSQGQGSHTF.

This clonotype was recorded a few times. The chain couples TRBV7-2 to TRBJ1-6; 7 positions match TRBD1. The CDR3 is 15 amino acids. Germline CDR1 SGHTA, CDR2 FQGNSA. The V segment lost 0 bases and the J segment 8 bases; nucleotides outside the gene matches: 4. This chain's CDR3 is CASSLARTGDSPLHF. The CDR3 region has the DNA TGTGCCAGCAGCTTAGCTAGGACAGGAGATTCACCCCTCCACTTT.

The chain recombines TRBV15 with TRBJ2-2, with 8 bases matching TRBD1. This CDR3 is built from 16 residues. In germline, CDR1 is LNHNV, CDR2 YYDKDF (reference sequence). With V trimmed by 8 bases and J by 7 bases, 15 bases remained unmatched. Here the CDR3 reads CATGQRGQGAGGELFF. CDR3 coding DNA: TGTGCCACCGGGCAACGGGGGCAGGGGGCCGGCGGGGAGCTGTTTTTT. Full variable domain (outside the CDR3, taken from reference TRBV15 and TRBJ2-2): DAMVIQNPRYQVTQFGKPVTLSCSQTLNHNVMYWYQQKSSQAPKLLFHYYDKDFNNEADTPDNFQSRRPNTSFCFLDIRSPGLGDTAMYLCATGQRGQGAGGELFFGEGSRLTVL.

Concerning this clonotype itself: No conserved phenylalanine or tryptophan is present at the end of the CDR3, so a read error is the likely explanation. The chain has TRBV7-9 and TRBJ1-4; possibly TRBD1 for D (6 bases). The CDR3 runs 15 residues. In germline, CDR1 is SEHNR, CDR2 FQNEAQ (reference sequence). Trimming removed 5 bases from V and 4 bases from J, with 14 bases in between. The CDR3 here is CASSLETGLNEKLFI. CDR3 DNA: TGTGCCAGCAGCCTTGAGACAGGACTTAATGAAAAACTGTTTATT.

This clonotype was counted between two and nine times. The chain links TRBV12-3 or TRBV12-4 to TRBJ1-6; D is perhaps TRBD1 (5 bases). CDR3 length: 15 residues. V lost 9 bases to trimming and J lost 7 bases, with 19 bases between them. In DNA form, the CDR3 reads TGTGCCAGGAACCGGGGCGCCACACGAAATTCACCCCTCCACTTT. Translated, it gives CARNRGATRNSPLHF.

In this sample, this clonotype turned up a few times. The chain recombines TRBV7-9 with TRBJ1-1; D is undetermined. V was pared by 4 bases and J by 1 base, with 4 bases between. Per germline, CDR1 SEHNR and CDR2 FQNEAQ (reference sequence). The length of the CDR3 is 12 residues. The CDR3 sequence is CASSYTNTEAFF. The CDR3 nucleotides read TGTGCCAGCAGCTACACGAACACTGAAGCTTTCTTT.

The chain links TRBV5-6 to TRBJ2-7; TRBD2 matches at 8 bases. CDR1 SGHDT and CDR2 YYEEEE come from the germline V gene. CDR3 length: 13 amino acids. J lost 3 bases, V lost 7 bases, and 6 bases had no gene match. The chain's CDR3 is CASSGGFDYEQYF. DNA for the CDR3: TGTGCCAGCTCGGGGGGGTTCGACTACGAGCAGTACTTC.

V and J are TRBV7-2 and TRBJ2-1; D is unclear. Trimming took off 3 bases at V and 6 bases at J, with 3 bases between the two ends. The CDR3 loop spans 11 amino acids. Germline V gene data show CDR1 as SGHTA and CDR2 as FQGNSA. Written as DNA, the CDR3 is TGTGCCAGCAGCTTGCGCAATGAGCAGTTCTTC. Translated: CASSLRNEQFF.

The genes are TRBV4-1 and TRBJ1-2; D gene ambiguous. This CDR3 spans 15 amino acids. V was shortened by 6 bases and J by 3 bases, with 17 bases between the two germline ends. Germline V gene data show CDR1 as MGHRA and CDR2 as YSYEKL. CDR3 residues: CASRSSRRQDYGYTF. The CDR3 DNA reads TGCGCCAGCAGAAGCTCCAGGCGTCAAGACTATGGCTACACCTTC.